One and the same sample provided the 13 T cell receptor beta chains below, sequenced in a study of cytomegalovirus exposure and HLA in healthy donors (dated by TCRdb to the late 2010s). The method behind the library was the immunoSEQ multiplex PCR assay. The multiplex PCR relied on a mix of 60 forward primers for TCR Vbeta segments and 13 reverse primers for TCR Jbeta segments. TCRdb took this table from immuneACCESS and kept in-frame rearrangements with V and J called. Such tables lack part of the clones; where checked against another copy, unresolved V genes explain under half of the gap, and the rest is unexplained. The sample yields 85,000 to 100,000 clones; 64% were counted once. Approximately 2.2% of the sample lies in the top ten. Sequenced sample: PBMCs. These TCRs come from a human donor in good health.

This clone was seen a few times. The chain couples TRBV19 to TRBJ1-5; 7 bases agree with TRBD1. This CDR3 contains 16 residues. Germline V gene lookup returns CDR1 LNHDA and CDR2 SQIVND (reference sequence). V gave up 1 base and J gave up 2 bases; unmatched junction bases: 5. The CDR3 reads CASSIGKGARNQPQHF. The CDR3 bases are TGTGCCAGTAGTATAGGGAAGGGGGCACGCAATCAGCCCCAGCATTTT.

This chain links TRBV6-6 with TRBJ1-6; D is unresolved. This CDR3 spans 15 amino acids. Trimming took off 2 bases at V and 7 bases at J, with 12 bases between the two ends. Germline V CDR1 and CDR2: MNHNY, SVGAGI (reference sequence). DNA of the CDR3: TGTGCCAGCAGTTACAAGGAGGGCTGGAATTCACCCCTCCACTTT. Protein sequence: CASSYKEGWNSPLHF.

The V and J genes are TRBV4-2 and TRBJ2-1; 8 bases line up with TRBD2. From germline, CDR1 is LGHNA and CDR2 YNFKEQ. The CDR3 has 16 residues. Losses at the gene ends were 1 base for V and 2 bases for J; bases not matched to a gene: 4. The CDR3 DNA is TGTGCCAGCAGCCAAGGGCGGGGGGTAACCTACAATGAGCAGTTCTTC. Amino acid sequence: CASSQGRGVTYNEQFF.

The chain employs TRBV18 and TRBJ1-1; tentatively, D is TRBD1 (5 bases). The ends were cut back, 2 bases at V and 1 base at J, with 14 bases in the middle. In germline, CDR1 is KGHSH, CDR2 LQKENI. The CDR3 is 16 residues long. CDR3 protein: CASSPRGAGKNTEAFF. For the CDR3, the DNA is TGTGCCAGCTCACCAAGGGGCGCGGGAAAGAACACTGAAGCTTTCTTT.

The chain joins TRBV11-3 to TRBJ1-4; 9 nucleotides line up with TRBD1. Trimming removed 4 bases from V and 9 bases from J; junction bases left unmatched: 9. The V gene's germline CDR1 is SGHNT and CDR2 YENEEA. The CDR3 runs 15 residues. This chain's CDR3 is CASSSRGGTGKKLFF. CDR3 in DNA: TGTGCCAGCAGCTCTCGGGGGGGGACAGGGAAAAAACTGTTTTTT.

The chain combines TRBV19 with TRBJ2-5; D is unresolved. Per the germline V gene, CDR1 is LNHDA and CDR2 is SQIVND (reference sequence). The CDR3 spans 15 residues. The germline V and J ends were trimmed by 0 bases and 6 bases, with 14 bases remaining between them. CDR3 region: CASSIDYQPLQTQYF. The CDR3 region has the DNA TGTGCCAGTAGTATAGACTACCAACCTCTTCAGACCCAGTACTTC.

With regard to this clone: The DNA is omitted, as the CDR3 cannot be located on it reliably, and the CDR3 follows TCRdb's listing. The V and J genes are TRBV21-1 and TRBJ1-1; TRBD1, the D gene given by the table, was not confirmed from the DNA. TRBV21-1 is a pseudogene segment. Ends included, the CDR3 has 22 residues. CDR3 loop: CASSIGTGTLKLSLDRDTEAFF.

The chain uses TRBV19 and TRBJ2-1, with 8 bases fitting TRBD1. CDR3 length: 15 residues. The ends lost 3 bases at V and 3 bases at J; junction bases unmatched: 4. Looked up from germline, CDR1 is LNHDA and CDR2 is SQIVND (reference sequence). CDR3 in amino acids: CASSMTGEIYNEQFF. The CDR3 nucleotides are TGTGCCAGTAGTATGACAGGGGAAATCTACAATGAGCAGTTCTTC. The full variable domain, rest sourced from reference TRBV19 and TRBJ2-1, is DGGITQSPKYLFRKEGQNVTLSCEQNLNHDAMYWYRQDPGQGLRLIYYSQIVNDFQKGDIAEGYSVSREKKESFPLTVTSAQKNPTAFYLCASSMTGEIYNEQFFGPGTRLTVL.

This clone has more than one count but fewer than ten. This rearrangement joins TRBV4-3 to TRBJ1-6; TRBD1 might be the D (5 bases). V was cut by 1 base and J by 7 bases, with 17 bases left in between. Germline CDR1 reads LGHNA; CDR2 reads YSLEER. This CDR3 comprises 17 residues. DNA of the CDR3: TGCGCCAGCAGCCAAGGGCATTCAGGGCAGGCGAATTCACCCCTCCACTTT. Amino acid sequence: CASSQGHSGQANSPLHF.

The chain recombines TRBV12-5 with TRBJ2-4; a possible D gene is TRBD1 (6 bases). Germline V gene data show CDR1 as LGHNT and CDR2 as FRNRAP. Trimming left V 1 base short and J 2 bases short, with 12 bases between. The CDR3 extends over 16 amino acids. The CDR3 DNA sequence: TGTGCTAGTGGTTTGGCTACCACAGGGACCAAAAACATTCAGTACTTC. Amino acids: CASGLATTGTKNIQYF.

This chain uses TRBV19 with TRBJ1-1; D remains ambiguous. Germline assignment: CDR1 LNHDA and CDR2 SQIVND (reference sequence). Trimming took off 5 bases at V and 1 base at J, with 11 bases between the two ends. CDR3 length: 14 residues. CDR3 DNA sequence: TGTGCCAGTAGTCCGCGGAGGGAGAACACTGAAGCTTTCTTT. As protein: CASSPRRENTEAFF. The full variable domain, rest sourced from reference TRBV19 and TRBJ1-1, is DGGITQSPKYLFRKEGQNVTLSCEQNLNHDAMYWYRQDPGQGLRLIYYSQIVNDFQKGDIAEGYSVSREKKESFPLTVTSAQKNPTAFYLCASSPRRENTEAFFGQGTRLTVV.

The chain links TRBV7-8 to TRBJ2-2; 7 bases line up with TRBD2. The trim removed 5 bases at V and 1 base at J, leaving 10 bases unmatched. CDR1 is SGHVS and CDR2 is FQNEAQ in the germline V gene. CDR3 length equals 17 residues. For the CDR3, the DNA is TGTGCCAGCAGCCGATTATTGGGAGGGCGGAACACCGGGGAGCTGTTTTTT. Its translation is CASSRLLGGRNTGELFF.

The J gene is TRBJ2-5, the V gene TRBV5-1; D not resolved. Germline V lookup: CDR1 SGHRS, CDR2 YFSETQ. Trimming left V 4 bases short and J 5 bases short, with 12 bases between. The length of the CDR3 is 13 residues. This CDR3 reads CASSRTVAETQYF. As DNA, the CDR3 is TGCGCCAGCAGCCGTACAGTTGCGGAGACCCAGTACTTC. Full variable domain (outside the CDR3, taken from reference TRBV5-1 and TRBJ2-5): KAGVTQTPRYLIKTRGQQVTLSCSPISGHRSVSWYQQTPGQGLQFLFEYFSETQRNKGNFPGRFSGRQFSNSRSEMNVSTLELGDSALYLCASSRTVAETQYFGPGTRLLVL.